These T cell receptor beta chains were read from a single sample in a study of CD8+ T cells in alopecia areata. Measured with immunoSEQ multiplex PCR; TCRdb has only the in-frame clones, and not every one. The sample holds about 160,000 clones, around 71% seen once. Sequenced here: CD4+ T cells sorted from blood, sampled at week 4, from a patient treated with tofacitinib. The receptors originated from a human donor with alopecia areata. Both conserved end residues are part of each CDR3. A D gene is named only where the DNA matches it firmly. Clone size is given for some rows only: seen once, a few or many times, or a class if the clone is expanded.

j_gene	d_gene	v_gene	abundance	CDR3nt	CDR3aa
TRBJ2-7	TRBD1	TRBV29-1	.	TGCAGCGTAAGGGACAGTGCCTACGAGCAGTACTTC	CSVRDSAYEQYF
TRBJ2-7	TRBD1	TRBV27	.	TGTGCCAGCAGTCCCCGGGACAGGACGTACGAGCAGTACTTC	CASSPRDRTYEQYF
TRBJ2-3	.	TRBV29-1	.	TGCAGCGTTGAGGCCAAGGGCACAGATACGCAGTATTTT	CSVEAKGTDTQYF
TRBJ2-1	.	TRBV4-3	.	TGCGCCAGCAGCCAAGATCAAATAGGGGTCCCCTACAATGAGCAGTTCTTC	CASSQDQIGVPYNEQFF
TRBJ2-1	.	TRBV7-9	.	TGTGCCAGCAGCGCGATGGAGCCGGGCTATGAGCAGTTCTTC	CASSAMEPGYEQFF
TRBJ2-5	.	TRBV6-5	.	TGTGCCAGCAGTTACATGGGGGAGCAGTACTTC	CASSYMGEQYF
TRBJ1-4	TRBD1	TRBV15	.	TGTGCCACCAGCAGAGAACGGACAGGGAATGAAAAACTGTTTTTT	CATSRERTGNEKLFF
TRBJ1-2	.	TRBV15	.	TGTGCCACCAGCTCCCAGAAGAGTATTAACTATGGCTACACCTTC	CATSSQKSINYGYTF
TRBJ2-2	TRBD2	TRBV7-9	.	TGTGCCAGCAGCTCGGAGTCCGGAGGGAGGGACGTTGTCCCCGGGGAGCTGTTTTTT	CASSSESGGRDVVPGELFF
TRBJ2-5	.	TRBV7-2	.	TGTGCCAGCAGCTTGCAGGGGAGGGAGACCCAGTACTTC	CASSLQGRETQYF
TRBJ1-4	.	TRBV29-1	.	TGCAGCGTTGTTGGGCCGGAGGAAAAACTGTTTTTT	CSVVGPEEKLFF
TRBJ2-5	TRBD1	TRBV2	medium-sized	TGTGCCAGCAGAACGACAGGGGAGACCCAGTACTTC	CASRTTGETQYF
TRBJ2-1	.	TRBV29-1	.	TGCAGCGTTGCGGGGGACCTTTCCTACAATGAGCAGTTCTTC	CSVAGDLSYNEQFF
TRBJ2-2	TRBD1	TRBV7-2	.	TGTGCCAGCAGCACCTACAGGGGTACGGGAACCGGGGAGCTGTTTTTT	CASSTYRGTGTGELFF
TRBJ2-5	.	TRBV19	.	TGTGCCAGTAGTTTGAGGCAAGAGACCCAGTACTTC	CASSLRQETQYF
TRBJ2-5	TRBD1	TRBV25-1	.	TGTGCCAGCATAGGCAGGGGGAGAGAGACCCAGTACTTC	CASIGRGRETQYF
TRBJ2-7	TRBD1	TRBV2	few	TGTGCCAGCAGGGACAGGGGCAACGAGCAGTACTTC	CASRDRGNEQYF
TRBJ1-5	.	TRBV4-1	.	TGCGCCAGCAGTAACGGGGGGATCAATCAGCCCCAGCATTTT	CASSNGGINQPQHF
TRBJ1-2	.	TRBV9	.	TGTGCCAGCAGCGTAGCGACAGGCACTGGCTACACCTTC	CASSVATGTGYTF
TRBJ2-2	.	TRBV27	many	TGTGCCAGCAGAACCGAACACACCGGGGAGCTGTTTTTT	CASRTEHTGELFF
TRBJ1-6	.	TRBV10-3	.	TGTGCCATCAGTGCGGGAAGCGAACGATCACCCCTCCACTTT	CAISAGSERSPLHF
TRBJ2-5	.	TRBV5-1	.	TGCGCCAGCAGCTTGTCAGGGGCTGGCCAAGAGACCCAGTACTTC	CASSLSGAGQETQYF
TRBJ1-1	.	TRBV7-2	once	TGTGCCAGCAGCTCACTCTTGGTGGGGACGGTAACTGAAGCTTTCTTT	CASSSLLVGTVTEAFF
TRBJ2-7	TRBD1	TRBV29-1	.	TGCAGCGTTGAAGCGACAGGGAAAGGCGAGCAGTACTTC	CSVEATGKGEQYF
TRBJ2-1	.	TRBV30	.	TGTGCCTGGAGAGTGGATTCCTACAATGAGCAGTTCTTC	CAWRVDSYNEQFF
TRBJ1-6	TRBD1	TRBV9	.	TGTGCCAGCAGCGTAGGGGCAGGGGGTAATTCACCCCTCCACTTT	CASSVGAGGNSPLHF
TRBJ1-2	.	TRBV6-4	.	TGTGCCAGCAGTGACTCGAGGGGCTACACCTTC	CASSDSRGYTF
TRBJ1-2	TRBD1	TRBV5-1	.	TGCGCCAGCAGCTTTGGGACAGATCTCTATGGCTACACCTTC	CASSFGTDLYGYTF
TRBJ2-1	TRBD2	TRBV30	.	TGTGCCTGGAGAGGGAGGGGCTCCTACAATGAGCAGTTCTTC	CAWRGRGSYNEQFF
TRBJ2-6	.	TRBV20-1	.	TGCAGTGCTGCTGGGGCCAACGTCCTGACTTTC	CSAAGANVLTF
TRBJ1-5	.	TRBV2	once	TGTGCCAGCAGTACAGGGACAACGCTTCAGCCCCAGCATTTT	CASSTGTTLQPQHF
TRBJ2-7	.	TRBV27	.	TGTGCCAGCAGTTCAGCCGGGCAGGGGAACTACGAGCAGTACTTC	CASSSAGQGNYEQYF
TRBJ1-2	.	TRBV29-1	once	TGCAGCGCCTCCGGGACACCTTCTAACTATGGCTACACCTTC	CSASGTPSNYGYTF
TRBJ2-5	.	TRBV5-1	few	TGCGCCAGCAGCTTGGAGCCGGGAACAGAGACCCAGTACTTC	CASSLEPGTETQYF
TRBJ2-1	TRBD2	TRBV9	.	TGTGCCAGCAGCGGGAGCTACGGACTAGCGGGGGAGTACAATGAGCAGTTCTTC	CASSGSYGLAGEYNEQFF
TRBJ2-3	.	TRBV15	once	TGTGCCACCAGCAGAGGGGAGACTAACACAGATACGCAGTATTTT	CATSRGETNTDTQYF
TRBJ2-5	.	TRBV30	.	TGTGCCTGGAGTTTTGCGGGGGAGACCCAGTACTTC	CAWSFAGETQYF
TRBJ2-7	TRBD2	TRBV29-1	once	TGCAGCGTTTCGAAAAGCGGGGGGGCTCTCTACGGCGAGCAGTACTTC	CSVSKSGGALYGEQYF
TRBJ1-1	.	TRBV7-9	few	TGTGCCAGCAGCCCCCGGGACACCGGCTACACTGAAGCTTTCTTT	CASSPRDTGYTEAFF
TRBJ1-2	TRBD1	TRBV5-6	.	TGTGCCAGCAGCGGGGGACAGGATTTGTTTAGCTACACCTTC	CASSGGQDLFSYTF
TRBJ1-1	.	TRBV19	few	TGTGCCAGTTTCGGGCAGCGAAACACTGAAGCTTTCTTT	CASFGQRNTEAFF
TRBJ2-5	.	TRBV9	.	TGTGCCAGCAGCGAGAGGGACTACCAAGAGACCCAGTACTTC	CASSERDYQETQYF
TRBJ1-2	.	TRBV5-5	.	TGTGCCAGCAGCCCTCTCGGGGGGCGATACTATGGCTACACCTTC	CASSPLGGRYYGYTF
TRBJ1-1	.	TRBV29-1	few	TGCAGCGTGGCGACAGGAGGCGACACTGAAGCTTTCTTT	CSVATGGDTEAFF
TRBJ2-7	.	TRBV6-6	.	TGTGCCAGCAAAGGCAGGATATACGAGCAGTACTTC	CASKGRIYEQYF
TRBJ1-5	.	TRBV6-6	.	TGTGCCAGCAGTTACGGGGCGAATCAGCCCCAGCATTTT	CASSYGANQPQHF
TRBJ2-6	TRBD1	TRBV5-5	few	TGTGCCAGCAGCTTGGAGAAGGGGACAGCGTCTACTGGGGCCAACGTCCTGACTTTC	CASSLEKGTASTGANVLTF
TRBJ1-1	.	TRBV5-1	.	TGCGCCAGCAGCGGAGGACCGAACACTGAAGCTTTCTTT	CASSGGPNTEAFF
TRBJ2-6	.	TRBV2	few	TGTGCCAGCAGGGGGAGCTCTGGGGCCAACGTCCTGACTTTC	CASRGSSGANVLTF
TRBJ2-3	.	TRBV29-1	.	TGCAGCGTTGCTGGGACATATAGCACAGATACGCAGTATTTT	CSVAGTYSTDTQYF
TRBJ1-6	TRBD1	TRBV13	.	TGTGCCAGCAGTCGGGACAGAGGGCTGTCACCCCTCCACTTT	CASSRDRGLSPLHF
TRBJ2-3	.	TRBV6-5	once	TGTGCCAGCAGTCGAAAGGGACATAGCACAGATACGCAGTATTTT	CASSRKGHSTDTQYF
TRBJ2-7	.	TRBV7-2	.	TGTGCCAGCAGCTTGGGCTTAGCCTACGAGCAGTACTTC	CASSLGLAYEQYF
TRBJ2-3	.	TRBV29-1	.	TGCAGCGTTGACTGGGGAAGAGATACGCAGTATTTT	CSVDWGRDTQYF
TRBJ2-5	TRBD2	TRBV18	.	TGTGCCAGCTCCCGAGGACTAGAGCAAGAGACCCAGTACTTC	CASSRGLEQETQYF
TRBJ2-5	.	TRBV11-2	.	TGTGCCAGCAGCTTCTCGGGGGTGGAGACCCAGTACTTC	CASSFSGVETQYF
TRBJ2-1	TRBD2	TRBV2	.	TGTGCCAGCGTCAGGGCTAGCGGGGGGAATGAGCAGTTCTTC	CASVRASGGNEQFF